This T cell receptor beta chain was profiled in a study of control samples from healthy donors and cancer patients (dated by TCRdb to between 2020 and 2021). The germline V gene (reference sequence) sets CDR1 to MNHEY and CDR2 to SMNVEV. The CDR3 starts with the cysteine, ends with the phenylalanine, and has 14 residues. The sequence is cut down to CDR3 DNA, 42 bases in frame from base 1. V has 3 bases trimmed and J has 4 bases trimmed; junction bases matching no gene number 5. Regarding this clone: The target of this receptor is not known. Base qualities are not provided; no much larger clone lies one nucleotide away.

The library was generated by the immunoSEQ multiplex PCR assay. Drawn from immuneACCESS, this table holds only the in-frame rearrangements with V and J called that TCRdb kept. Clones are partly lost; checked studies trace under half to an unresolved V gene and leave the rest unexplained. This sample holds around 120,000 clones; 80% to 90% were observed only once. The ten largest make up around 1.1% of the sample. Sequencing was done on a sample of PBMCs. This receptor was identified in a woman in her fifties or sixties with colorectal cancer. The sequence is built from TRBV27 and TRBJ1-1, with 7 junctional bases fitting TRBD1. Here the CDR3 is given as CASSFNPGGTEAFF. In nucleotide form, the sequence is TGTGCCAGCAGTTTCAACCCAGGGGGCACTGAAGCTTTCTTT.